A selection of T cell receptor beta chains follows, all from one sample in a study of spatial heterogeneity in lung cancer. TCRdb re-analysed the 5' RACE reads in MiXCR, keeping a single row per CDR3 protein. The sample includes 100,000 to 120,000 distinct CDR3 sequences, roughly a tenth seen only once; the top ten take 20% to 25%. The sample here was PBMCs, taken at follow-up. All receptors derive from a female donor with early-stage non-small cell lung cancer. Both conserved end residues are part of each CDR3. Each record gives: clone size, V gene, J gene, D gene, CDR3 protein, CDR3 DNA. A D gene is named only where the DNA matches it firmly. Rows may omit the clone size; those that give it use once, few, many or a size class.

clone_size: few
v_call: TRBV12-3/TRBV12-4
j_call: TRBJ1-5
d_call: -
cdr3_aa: CASSLHLNQPQHF
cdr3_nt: TGTGCCAGCAGTTTACACCTGAATCAGCCCCAGCATTTT

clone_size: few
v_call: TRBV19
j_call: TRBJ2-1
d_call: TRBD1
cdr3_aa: CASKPDRGRLEQFF
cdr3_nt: TGTGCCAGTAAACCGGACAGGGGGCGCTTGGAGCAGTTCTTC

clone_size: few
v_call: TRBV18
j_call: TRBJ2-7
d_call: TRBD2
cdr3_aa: CASSPFSVGTSRTYEQYF
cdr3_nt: TGTGCCAGCTCACCATTCTCAGTCGGGACTAGCAGAACCTACGAGCAGTACTTC

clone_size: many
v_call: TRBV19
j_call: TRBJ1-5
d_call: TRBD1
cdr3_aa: CASSIYRGRQPQHF
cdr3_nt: TGTGCCAGTAGTATCTACAGGGGGCGACAGCCCCAGCATTTT

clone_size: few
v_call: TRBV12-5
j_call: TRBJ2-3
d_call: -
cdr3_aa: CASGTNTQYF
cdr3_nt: TGTGCTAGTGGTACGAATACGCAGTATTTT

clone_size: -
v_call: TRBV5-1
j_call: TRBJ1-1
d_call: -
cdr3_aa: CASSFAPGHEAFF
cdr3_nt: TGCGCCAGCAGCTTCGCTCCCGGCCATGAAGCTTTCTTT

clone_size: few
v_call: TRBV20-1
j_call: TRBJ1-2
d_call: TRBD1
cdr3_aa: CSAPKEDRPVPYGYTF
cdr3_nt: TGCAGTGCCCCGAAGGAGGACAGGCCTGTCCCTTATGGCTACACCTTC

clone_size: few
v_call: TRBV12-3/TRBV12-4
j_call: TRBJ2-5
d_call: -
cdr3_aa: CASSLASSQETQYF
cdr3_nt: TGTGCCAGCAGTTTAGCGTCTAGCCAAGAGACCCAGTACTTC

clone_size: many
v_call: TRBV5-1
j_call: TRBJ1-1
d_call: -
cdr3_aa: CASSLDRDTEAFF
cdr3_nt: TGCGCCAGCAGCTTGGACCGGGACACTGAAGCTTTCTTT

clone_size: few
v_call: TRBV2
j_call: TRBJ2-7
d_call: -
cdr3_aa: CASSARSSYEQYF
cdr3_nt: TGTGCCAGCAGTGCACGGAGCTCCTACGAGCAGTACTTC

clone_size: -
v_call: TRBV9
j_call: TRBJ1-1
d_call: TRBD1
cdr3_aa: CASSADREGTEAFF
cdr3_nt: TGTGCCAGCAGCGCCGACAGGGAGGGCACTGAAGCTTTCTTT

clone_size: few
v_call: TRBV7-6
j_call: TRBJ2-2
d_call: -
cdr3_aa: CASTPGGAHTGELFF
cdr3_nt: TGTGCCAGCACCCCAGGGGGGGCTCACACCGGGGAGCTGTTTTTT

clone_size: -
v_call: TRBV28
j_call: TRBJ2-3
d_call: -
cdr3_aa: CASSLIGTTQYF
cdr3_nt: TGTGCCAGCAGTTTAATCGGGACTACGCAGTATTTT

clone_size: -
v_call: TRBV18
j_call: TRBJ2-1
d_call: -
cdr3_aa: CASSPLIGEFYNEQFF
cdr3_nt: TGTGCCAGCTCACCACTAATTGGAGAGTTTTACAATGAGCAGTTCTTC

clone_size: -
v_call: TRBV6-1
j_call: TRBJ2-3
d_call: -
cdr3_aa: CASGQRGPTDTQYF
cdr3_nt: TGTGCCAGCGGCCAGCGCGGACCCACAGATACGCAGTATTTT

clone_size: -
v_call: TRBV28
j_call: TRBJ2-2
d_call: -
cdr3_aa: CASSQVGLPVVNTGELFF
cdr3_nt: TGTGCCAGCAGTCAAGTAGGTCTACCCGTAGTGAACACCGGGGAGCTGTTTTTT

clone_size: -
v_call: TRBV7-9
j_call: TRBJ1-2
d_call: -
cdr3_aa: CASSLSDYGYTF
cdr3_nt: TGTGCCAGCAGCTTATCGGACTATGGCTACACCTTC

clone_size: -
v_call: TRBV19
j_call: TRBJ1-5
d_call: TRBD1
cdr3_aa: CASSTSGGAGNQPQHF
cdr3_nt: TGTGCCAGTAGTACATCAGGGGGCGCGGGCAATCAGCCCCAGCATTTT

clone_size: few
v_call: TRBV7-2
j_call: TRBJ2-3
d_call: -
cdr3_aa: CASSFRALQETQYF
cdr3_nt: TGTGCCAGCAGCTTCCGGGCCCTCCAGGAGACGCAGTATTTT